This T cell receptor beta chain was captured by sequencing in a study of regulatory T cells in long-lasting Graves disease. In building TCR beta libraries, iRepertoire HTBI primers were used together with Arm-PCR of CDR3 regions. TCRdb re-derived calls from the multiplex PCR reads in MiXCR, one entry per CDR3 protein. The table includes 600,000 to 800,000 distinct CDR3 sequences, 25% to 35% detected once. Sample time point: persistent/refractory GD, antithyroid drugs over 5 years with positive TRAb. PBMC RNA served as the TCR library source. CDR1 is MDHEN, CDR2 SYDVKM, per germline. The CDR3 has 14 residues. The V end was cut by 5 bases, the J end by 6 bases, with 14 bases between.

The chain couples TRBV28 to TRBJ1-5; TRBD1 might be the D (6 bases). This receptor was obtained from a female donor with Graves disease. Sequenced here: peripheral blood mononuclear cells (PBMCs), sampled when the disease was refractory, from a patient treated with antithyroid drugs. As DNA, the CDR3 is TGTGCCAGCAGTACCCGGGTGGGGGCTCAGCCCCAGCATTTT. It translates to CASSTRVGAQPQHF.